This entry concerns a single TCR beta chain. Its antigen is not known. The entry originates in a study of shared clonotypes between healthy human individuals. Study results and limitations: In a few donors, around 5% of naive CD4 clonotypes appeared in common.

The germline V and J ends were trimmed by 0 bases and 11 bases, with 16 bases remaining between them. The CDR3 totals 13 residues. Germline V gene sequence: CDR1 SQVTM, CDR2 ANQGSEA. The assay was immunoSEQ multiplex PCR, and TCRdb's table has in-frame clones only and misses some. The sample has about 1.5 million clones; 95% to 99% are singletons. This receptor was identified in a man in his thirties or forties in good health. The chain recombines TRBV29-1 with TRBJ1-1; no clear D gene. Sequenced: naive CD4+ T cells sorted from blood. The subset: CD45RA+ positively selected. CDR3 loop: CSVEDYTKRDAFF. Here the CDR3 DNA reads TGCAGCGTTGAAGATTACACGAAGAGGGATGCTTTCTTT. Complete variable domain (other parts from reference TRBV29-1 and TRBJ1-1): SAVISQKPSRDICQRGTSLTIQCQVDSQVTMMFWYRQQPGQSLTLIATANQGSEATYESGFVIDKFPISRPNLTFSTLTVSNMSPEDSSIYLCSVEDYTKRDAFFGQGTRLTVV.